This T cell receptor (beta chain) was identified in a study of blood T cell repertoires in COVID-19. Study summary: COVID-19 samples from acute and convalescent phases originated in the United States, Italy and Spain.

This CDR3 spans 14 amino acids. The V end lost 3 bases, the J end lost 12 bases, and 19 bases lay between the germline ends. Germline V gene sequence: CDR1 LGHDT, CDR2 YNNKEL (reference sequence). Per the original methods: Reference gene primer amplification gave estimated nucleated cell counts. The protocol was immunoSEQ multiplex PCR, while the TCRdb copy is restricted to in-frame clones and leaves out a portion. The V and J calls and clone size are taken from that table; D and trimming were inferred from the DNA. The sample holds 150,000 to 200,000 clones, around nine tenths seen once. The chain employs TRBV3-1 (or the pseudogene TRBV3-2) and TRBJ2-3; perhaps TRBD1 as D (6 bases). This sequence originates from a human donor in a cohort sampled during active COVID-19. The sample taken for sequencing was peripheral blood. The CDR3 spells CASSQAGTTASQYF. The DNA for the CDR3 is TGTGCCAGCAGCCAGGCCGGGACAACGGCTTCTCAGTATTTT.